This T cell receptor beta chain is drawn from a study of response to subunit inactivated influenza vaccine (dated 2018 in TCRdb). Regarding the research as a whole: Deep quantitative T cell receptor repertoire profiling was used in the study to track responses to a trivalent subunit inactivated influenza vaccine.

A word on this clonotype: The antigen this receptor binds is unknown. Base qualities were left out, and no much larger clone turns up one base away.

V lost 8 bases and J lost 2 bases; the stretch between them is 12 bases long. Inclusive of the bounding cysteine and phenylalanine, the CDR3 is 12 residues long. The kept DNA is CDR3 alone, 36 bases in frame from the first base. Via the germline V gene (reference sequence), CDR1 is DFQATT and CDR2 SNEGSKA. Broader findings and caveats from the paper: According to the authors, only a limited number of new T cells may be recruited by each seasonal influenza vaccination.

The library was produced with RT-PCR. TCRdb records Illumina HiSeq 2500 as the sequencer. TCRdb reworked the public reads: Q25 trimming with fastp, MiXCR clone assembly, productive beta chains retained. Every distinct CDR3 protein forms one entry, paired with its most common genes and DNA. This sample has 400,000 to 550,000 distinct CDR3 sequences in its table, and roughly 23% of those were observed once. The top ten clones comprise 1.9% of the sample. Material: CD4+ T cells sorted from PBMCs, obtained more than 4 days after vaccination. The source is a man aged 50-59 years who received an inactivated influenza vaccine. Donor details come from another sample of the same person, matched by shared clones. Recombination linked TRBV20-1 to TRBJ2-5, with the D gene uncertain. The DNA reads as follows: TGCAGTATAAAGCGTTCGCAAGAGACCCAGTACTTC. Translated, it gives CSIKRSQETQYF.